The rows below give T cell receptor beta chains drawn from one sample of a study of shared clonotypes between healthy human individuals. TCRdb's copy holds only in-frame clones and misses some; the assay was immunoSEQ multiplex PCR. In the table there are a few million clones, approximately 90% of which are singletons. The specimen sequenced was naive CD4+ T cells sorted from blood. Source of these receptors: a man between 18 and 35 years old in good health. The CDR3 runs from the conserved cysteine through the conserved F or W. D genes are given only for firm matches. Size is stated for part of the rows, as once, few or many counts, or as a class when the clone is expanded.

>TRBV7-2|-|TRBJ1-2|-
CASSLAQGSLYGYTF
TGTGCCAGCAGCTTAGCGCAGGGGTCCCTCTATGGCTACACCTTC
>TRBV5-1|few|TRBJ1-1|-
CASSLSAGMNTEAFF
TGCGCCAGCAGCTTGTCGGCAGGGATGAACACTGAAGCTTTCTTT
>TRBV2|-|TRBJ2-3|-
CASSVWGQGSDTQYF
TGTGCCAGCAGTGTTTGGGGGCAGGGGTCAGATACGCAGTATTTT
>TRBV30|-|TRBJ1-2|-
CAWSEGNYGYTF
TGTGCCTGGAGTGAGGGCAACTATGGCTACACCTTC
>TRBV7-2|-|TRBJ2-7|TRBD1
CASSSTPGARGLYEQYF
TGTGCCAGCAGCTCAACCCCCGGTGCCAGGGGGCTTTACGAGCAGTACTTC
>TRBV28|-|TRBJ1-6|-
CASQGRLSSYNSPLHF
TGTGCCAGCCAGGGCAGACTAAGCTCCTATAATTCACCCCTCCACTTT
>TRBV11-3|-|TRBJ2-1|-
CASSPPGQPYNEQFF
TGTGCCAGCAGCCCCCCCGGGCAGCCCTACAATGAGCAGTTCTTC
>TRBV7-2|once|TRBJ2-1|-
CASSTPPGLGGNEQFF
TGTGCCAGCAGTACTCCTCCGGGCTTAGGGGGAAATGAGCAGTTCTTC
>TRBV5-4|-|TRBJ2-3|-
CASSFDSTRDTQYF
TGTGCCAGCAGCTTCGACAGCACCCGAGATACGCAGTATTTT
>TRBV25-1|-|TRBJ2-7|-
CASSESTVLGGEQYF
TGTGCCAGCAGTGAGTCTACAGTTCTGGGGGGCGAGCAGTACTTC
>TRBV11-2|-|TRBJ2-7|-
CASSLANRAALF
TGTGCCAGCAGCTTAGCGAACCGGGCCGCGCTTTTC
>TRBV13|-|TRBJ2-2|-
CASSPDYTGELFF
TGTGCCAGCAGCCCCGATTACACCGGGGAGCTGTTTTTT
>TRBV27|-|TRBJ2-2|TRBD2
CASSWEGTSGHTGELFF
TGTGCCAGCAGTTGGGAAGGGACTAGCGGACACACCGGGGAGCTGTTTTTT
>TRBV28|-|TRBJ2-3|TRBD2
CASSLYGTITDTQYF
TGTGCCAGCAGTTTATATGGGACTATCACAGATACGCAGTATTTT
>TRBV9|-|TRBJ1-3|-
CASSVQQGYSGNTIYF
TGTGCCAGCAGCGTACAACAGGGATATAGTGGAAACACCATATATTTT
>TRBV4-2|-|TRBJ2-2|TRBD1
CASSPPGQVATGELFF
TGTGCCAGCAGCCCCCCTGGACAGGTCGCGACCGGGGAGCTGTTTTTT
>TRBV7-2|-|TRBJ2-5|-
CASSRVADPVETQYF
TGTGCCAGCAGTCGTGTGGCAGACCCGGTAGAGACCCAGTACTTC
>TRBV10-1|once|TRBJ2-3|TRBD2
CASSDPGTSGGLDTQYF
TGCGCCAGCAGTGACCCCGGGACTAGCGGGGGTCTAGATACGCAGTATTTT
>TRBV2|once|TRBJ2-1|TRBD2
CASSDLLAGYNEQFF
TGTGCCAGCAGTGATTTGCTAGCGGGATACAATGAGCAGTTCTTC
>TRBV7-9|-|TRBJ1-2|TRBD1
CASRPSTGEAVGYTF
TGTGCCAGCAGGCCAAGCACAGGGGAAGCAGTTGGCTACACCTTC
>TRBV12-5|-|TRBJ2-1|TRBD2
CASGLGTSGGFNEQFF
TGTGCTAGTGGTTTGGGGACTAGCGGGGGGTTTAATGAGCAGTTCTTC
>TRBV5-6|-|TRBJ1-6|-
CASSLPGLTPLHF
TGTGCCAGCAGCTTGCCCGGGTTGACACCCCTCCACTTT
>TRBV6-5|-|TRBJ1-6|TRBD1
CASSYSGTGDSPLHF
TGTGCCAGCAGTTACTCGGGGACAGGGGATTCACCCCTCCACTTT
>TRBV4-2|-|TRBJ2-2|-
CASSPWGRLANTGELFF
TGTGCCAGCAGCCCCTGGGGGAGACTCGCGAACACCGGGGAGCTGTTTTTT
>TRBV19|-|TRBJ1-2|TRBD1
CATKGQTNVYGYTF
TGTGCCACCAAGGGACAGACCAATGTCTATGGCTACACCTTC
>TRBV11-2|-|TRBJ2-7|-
CASSSPQNFPREQYF
TGTGCCAGCAGCTCCCCCCAAAACTTCCCCCGCGAGCAGTACTTC
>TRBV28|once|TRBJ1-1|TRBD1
CASTVSWGTGLNTEAFF
TGTGCCAGCACCGTTAGTTGGGGGACAGGCCTGAACACTGAAGCTTTCTTT
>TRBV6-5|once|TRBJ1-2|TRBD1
CASSQGQGVNYGYTF
TGTGCCAGCAGCCAGGGACAGGGGGTAAACTATGGCTACACCTTC
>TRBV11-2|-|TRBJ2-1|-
CASSLQLVNEQFF
TGTGCCAGCAGCTTACAGCTCGTAAATGAGCAGTTCTTC
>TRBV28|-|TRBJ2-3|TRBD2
CASSEAGGITDTQYF
TGTGCCAGCAGCGAAGCGGGGGGTATCACAGATACGCAGTATTTT
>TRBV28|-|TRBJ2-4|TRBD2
CASSLAGVAKNIQYF
TGTGCCAGCAGTTTAGCGGGGGTAGCCAAAAACATTCAGTACTTC